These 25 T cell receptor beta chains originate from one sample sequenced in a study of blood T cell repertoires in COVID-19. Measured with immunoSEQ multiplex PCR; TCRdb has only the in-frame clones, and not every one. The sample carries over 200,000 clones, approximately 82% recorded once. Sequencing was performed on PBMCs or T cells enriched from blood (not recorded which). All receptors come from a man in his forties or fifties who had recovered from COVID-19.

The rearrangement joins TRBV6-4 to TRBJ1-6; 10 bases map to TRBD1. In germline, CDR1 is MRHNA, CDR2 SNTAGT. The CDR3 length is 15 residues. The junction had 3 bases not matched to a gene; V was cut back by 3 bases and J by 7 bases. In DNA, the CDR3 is TGTGCCAGCAGTGATTCGGACAGGGGGAATTCACCCCTCCACTTT. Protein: CASSDSDRGNSPLHF.

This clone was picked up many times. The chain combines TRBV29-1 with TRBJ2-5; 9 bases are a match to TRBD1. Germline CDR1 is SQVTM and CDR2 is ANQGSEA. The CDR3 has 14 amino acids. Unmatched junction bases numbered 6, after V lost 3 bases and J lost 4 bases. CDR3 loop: CSVEVDRGTETQYF. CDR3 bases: TGCAGCGTTGAGGTTGACAGGGGGACAGAGACCCAGTACTTC. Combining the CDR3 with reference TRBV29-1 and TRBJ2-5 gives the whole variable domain SAVISQKPSRDICQRGTSLTIQCQVDSQVTMMFWYRQQPGQSLTLIATANQGSEATYESGFVIDKFPISRPNLTFSTLTVSNMSPEDSSIYLCSVEVDRGTETQYFGPGTRLLVL.

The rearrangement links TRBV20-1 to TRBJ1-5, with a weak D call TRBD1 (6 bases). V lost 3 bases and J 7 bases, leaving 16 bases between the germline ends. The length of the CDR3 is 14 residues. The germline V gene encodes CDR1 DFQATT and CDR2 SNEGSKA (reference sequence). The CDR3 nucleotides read TGCAGTGCTAGTTTTCCAGGGGTGTACCAGCCCCAGCATTTT. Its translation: CSASFPGVYQPQHF.

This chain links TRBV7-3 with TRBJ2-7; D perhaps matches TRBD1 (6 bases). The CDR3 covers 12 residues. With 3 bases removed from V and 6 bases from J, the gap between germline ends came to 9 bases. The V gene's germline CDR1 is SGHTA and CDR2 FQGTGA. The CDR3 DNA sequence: TGTGCCAGCAGCTTGACAGGTGCCGAGCAGTACTTC. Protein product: CASSLTGAEQYF.

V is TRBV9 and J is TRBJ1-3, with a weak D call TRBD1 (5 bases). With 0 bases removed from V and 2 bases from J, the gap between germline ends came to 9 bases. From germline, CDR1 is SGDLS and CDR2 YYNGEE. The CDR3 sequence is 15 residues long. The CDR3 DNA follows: TGTGCCAGCAGCGTAGAAGCGGGACCTGGAAACACCATATATTTT. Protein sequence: CASSVEAGPGNTIYF.

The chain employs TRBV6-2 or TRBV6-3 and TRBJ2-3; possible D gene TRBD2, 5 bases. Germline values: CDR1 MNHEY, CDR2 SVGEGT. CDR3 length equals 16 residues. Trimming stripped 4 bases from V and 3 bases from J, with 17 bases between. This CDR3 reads CASSFAGSQSTDTQYF. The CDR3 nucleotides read TGTGCCAGCAGTTTCGCGGGTAGTCAGAGTACAGATACGCAGTATTTT.

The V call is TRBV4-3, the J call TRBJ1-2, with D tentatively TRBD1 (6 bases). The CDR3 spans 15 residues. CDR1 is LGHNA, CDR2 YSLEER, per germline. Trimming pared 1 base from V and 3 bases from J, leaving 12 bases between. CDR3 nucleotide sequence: TGCGCCAGCAGCCAAGGGGCAGGGGCGGACTATGGCTACACCTTC. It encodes CASSQGAGADYGYTF.

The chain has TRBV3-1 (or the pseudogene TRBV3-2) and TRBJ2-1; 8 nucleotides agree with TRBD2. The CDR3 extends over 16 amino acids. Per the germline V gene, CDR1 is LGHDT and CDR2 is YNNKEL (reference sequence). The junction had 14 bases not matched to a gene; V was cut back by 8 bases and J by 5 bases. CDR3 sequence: CASATPTGLANNEQFF. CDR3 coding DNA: TGTGCCAGCGCTACCCCCACAGGACTAGCCAACAATGAGCAGTTCTTC.

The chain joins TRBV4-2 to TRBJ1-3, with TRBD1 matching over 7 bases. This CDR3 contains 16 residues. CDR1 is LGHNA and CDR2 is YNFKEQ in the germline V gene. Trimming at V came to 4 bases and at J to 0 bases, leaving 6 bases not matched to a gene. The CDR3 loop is CASSPGTVSSGNTIYF. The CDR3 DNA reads TGTGCCAGCAGCCCCGGGACAGTTAGCTCTGGAAACACCATATATTTT.

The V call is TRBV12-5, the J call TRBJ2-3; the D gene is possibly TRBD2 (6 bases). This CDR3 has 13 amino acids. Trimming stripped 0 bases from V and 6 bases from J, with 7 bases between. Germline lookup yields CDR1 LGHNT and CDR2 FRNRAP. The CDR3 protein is CASGLVGGDTQYF. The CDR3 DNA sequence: TGTGCTAGTGGTTTGGTAGGAGGGGATACGCAGTATTTT.

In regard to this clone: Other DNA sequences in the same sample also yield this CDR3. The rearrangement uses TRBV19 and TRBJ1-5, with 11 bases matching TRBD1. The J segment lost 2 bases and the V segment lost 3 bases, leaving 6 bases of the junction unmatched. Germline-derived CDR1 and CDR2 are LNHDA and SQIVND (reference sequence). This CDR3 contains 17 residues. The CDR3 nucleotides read TGTGCCAGTAGTATCGGACAGGGGGCGCGGCGCAATCAGCCCCAGCATTTT. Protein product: CASSIGQGARRNQPQHF. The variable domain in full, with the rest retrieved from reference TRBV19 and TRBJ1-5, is DGGITQSPKYLFRKEGQNVTLSCEQNLNHDAMYWYRQDPGQGLRLIYYSQIVNDFQKGDIAEGYSVSREKKESFPLTVTSAQKNPTAFYLCASSIGQGARRNQPQHFGDGTRLSIL.

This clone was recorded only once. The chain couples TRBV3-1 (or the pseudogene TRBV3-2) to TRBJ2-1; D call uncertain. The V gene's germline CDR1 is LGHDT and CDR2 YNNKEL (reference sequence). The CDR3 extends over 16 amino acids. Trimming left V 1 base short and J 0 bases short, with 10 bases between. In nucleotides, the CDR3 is TGTGCCAGCAGCCAAGTAACGGTTAGCTCCTACAATGAGCAGTTCTTC. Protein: CASSQVTVSSYNEQFF.

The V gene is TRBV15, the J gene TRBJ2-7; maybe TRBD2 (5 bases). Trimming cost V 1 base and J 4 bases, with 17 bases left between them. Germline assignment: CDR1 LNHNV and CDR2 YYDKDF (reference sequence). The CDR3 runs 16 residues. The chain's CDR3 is CATSRGVGSDSYEQYF. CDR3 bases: TGTGCCACCAGCAGAGGGGTAGGTAGCGATTCATACGAGCAGTACTTC.

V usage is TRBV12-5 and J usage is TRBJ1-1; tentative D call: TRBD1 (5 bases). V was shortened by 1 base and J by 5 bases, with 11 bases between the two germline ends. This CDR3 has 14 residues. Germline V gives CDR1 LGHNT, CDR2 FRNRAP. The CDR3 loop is CASGLAPGGTEAFF. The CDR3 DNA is TGTGCTAGTGGTTTGGCCCCCGGGGGGACTGAAGCTTTCTTT.

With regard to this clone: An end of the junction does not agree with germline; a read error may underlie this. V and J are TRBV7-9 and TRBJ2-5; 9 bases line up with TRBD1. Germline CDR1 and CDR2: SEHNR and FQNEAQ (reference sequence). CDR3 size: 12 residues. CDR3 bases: TGTGCAAGCAGGGACAGGGAAGAGACCCAGTACTTC. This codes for CASRDREETQYF.

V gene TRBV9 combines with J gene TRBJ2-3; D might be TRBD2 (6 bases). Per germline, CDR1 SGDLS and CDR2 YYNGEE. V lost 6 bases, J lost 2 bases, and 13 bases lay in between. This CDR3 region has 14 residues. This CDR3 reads CASNPGVTTDTQYF. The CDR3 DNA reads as TGTGCCAGCAACCCGGGAGTAACCACAGATACGCAGTATTTT.

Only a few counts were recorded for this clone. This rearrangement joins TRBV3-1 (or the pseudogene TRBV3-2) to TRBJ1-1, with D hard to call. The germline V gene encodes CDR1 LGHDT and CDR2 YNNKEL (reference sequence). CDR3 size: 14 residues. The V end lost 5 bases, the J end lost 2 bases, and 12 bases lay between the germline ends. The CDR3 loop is CASSSTGFNTEAFF. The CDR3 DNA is TGTGCCAGCAGCTCAACGGGATTCAACACTGAAGCTTTCTTT.

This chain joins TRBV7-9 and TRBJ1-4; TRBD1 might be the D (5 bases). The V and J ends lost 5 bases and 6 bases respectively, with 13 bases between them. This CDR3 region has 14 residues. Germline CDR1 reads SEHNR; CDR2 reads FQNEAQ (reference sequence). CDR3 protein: CASSPMGRDEKLFF. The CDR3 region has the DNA TGTGCCAGCAGCCCCATGGGCAGGGATGAAAAACTGTTTTTT.

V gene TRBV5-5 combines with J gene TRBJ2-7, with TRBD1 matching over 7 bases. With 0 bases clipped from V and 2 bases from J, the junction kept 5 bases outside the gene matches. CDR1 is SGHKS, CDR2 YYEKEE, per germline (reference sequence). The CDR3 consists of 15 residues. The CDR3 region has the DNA TGTGCCAGCAGCTTGGTCGTAGGGACAGCCTACGAGCAGTACTTC. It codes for CASSLVVGTAYEQYF.

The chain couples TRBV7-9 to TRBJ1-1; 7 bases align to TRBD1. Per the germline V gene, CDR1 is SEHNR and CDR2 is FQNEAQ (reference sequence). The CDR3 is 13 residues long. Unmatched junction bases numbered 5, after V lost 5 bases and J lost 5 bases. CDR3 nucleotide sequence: TGTGCCAGCAGCCAGGAACAGGGGACTGAAGCTTTCTTT. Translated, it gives CASSQEQGTEAFF.

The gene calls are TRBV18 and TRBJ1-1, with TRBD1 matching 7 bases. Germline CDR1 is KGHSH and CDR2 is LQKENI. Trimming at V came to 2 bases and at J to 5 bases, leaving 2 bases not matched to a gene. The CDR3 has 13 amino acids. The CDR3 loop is CASSPTGATEAFF. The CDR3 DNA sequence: TGTGCCAGCTCACCAACAGGGGCGACTGAAGCTTTCTTT.

The CDR3 reads CASSLGVGSTDTQYF. The CDR3 coding sequence is TGTGCCAGCAGCTTAGGGGTGGGTAGCACAGATACGCAGTATTTT. The chain carries TRBV5-5 and TRBJ2-3, with D perhaps TRBD1 (5 bases). V was cut by 2 bases and J by 0 bases, with 10 bases left in between. Per the germline V gene, CDR1 is SGHKS and CDR2 is YYEKEE (reference sequence). The CDR3 covers 15 residues.

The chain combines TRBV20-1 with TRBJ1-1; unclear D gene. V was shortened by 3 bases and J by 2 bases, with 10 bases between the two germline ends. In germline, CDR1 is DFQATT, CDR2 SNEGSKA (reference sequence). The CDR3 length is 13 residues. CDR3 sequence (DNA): TGCAGTGCTAGTGTGGGGAGCAACACTGAAGCTTTCTTT. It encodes CSASVGSNTEAFF.

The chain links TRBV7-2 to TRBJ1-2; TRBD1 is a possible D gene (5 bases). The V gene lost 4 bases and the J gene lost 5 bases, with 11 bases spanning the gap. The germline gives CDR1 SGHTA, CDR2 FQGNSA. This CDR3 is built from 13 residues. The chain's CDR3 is CASSSDRQYGYTF. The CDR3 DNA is TGTGCCAGCAGCTCCGACAGACAATATGGCTACACCTTC.

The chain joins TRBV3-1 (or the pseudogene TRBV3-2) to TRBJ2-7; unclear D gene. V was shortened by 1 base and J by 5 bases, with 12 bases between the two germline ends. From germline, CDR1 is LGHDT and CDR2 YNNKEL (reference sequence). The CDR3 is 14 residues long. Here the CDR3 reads CASSQANSLNEQYF. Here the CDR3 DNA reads TGTGCCAGCAGCCAAGCTAATAGCTTGAACGAGCAGTACTTC.